These 9 T cell receptor beta chains were sequenced from one sample in a study of cytomegalovirus exposure and HLA in healthy donors. 60 Vbeta and 13 Jbeta primers were used in PCR. Clones were read by immunoSEQ multiplex PCR, and TCRdb kept only the in-frame ones, dropping some. The sample carries roughly 130,000 clones, over 60% recorded once. What was sequenced was PBMCs. These receptors all stem from a man between 18 and 29 years old in good health and CMV-seronegative.

V and J are TRBV7-2 and TRBJ2-1, with 10 bases matching TRBD2. The V gene's germline CDR1 is SGHTA and CDR2 FQGNSA. Trimming at V came to 7 bases and at J to 10 bases, leaving 13 bases not matched to a gene. The CDR3 loop spans 15 amino acids. The CDR3 bases are TGTGCCAGCACCTTGACTAGCGGGCCGGGAAGAGAGCAGTTCTTC. Encoded protein: CASTLTSGPGREQFF.

The chain links TRBV2 to TRBJ1-5; D is possibly TRBD1 (6 bases). This CDR3 spans 14 amino acids. Germline CDR1 and CDR2: SNHLY and FYNNEI. The V gene lost 6 bases and the J gene lost 1 base, with 10 bases spanning the gap. The CDR3 spells CASSLTGSNQPQHF. As DNA, the CDR3 is TGTGCCAGCAGCCTAACAGGGAGCAATCAGCCCCAGCATTTT.

The J gene is TRBJ2-3, the V gene TRBV2; 8 bases map to TRBD2. This CDR3 comprises 15 residues. Per germline, CDR1 SNHLY and CDR2 FYNNEI. Losses at the gene ends were 4 bases for V and 0 bases for J; bases not matched to a gene: 3. Written as DNA, the CDR3 is TGTGCCAGCAGTGTAATAGCGGGGAGCACAGATACGCAGTATTTT. Its protein product is CASSVIAGSTDTQYF.

The chain couples TRBV27 to TRBJ2-1, with 8 bases fitting TRBD2. The CDR3 is made up of 16 amino acids. CDR1 is MNHEY, CDR2 SMNVEV, per germline (reference sequence). The junction had 10 bases not matched to a gene; V was cut back by 7 bases and J by 2 bases. CDR3 protein: CASTSPGLVAYNEQFF. In DNA form, the CDR3 reads TGTGCCAGCACCTCCCCGGGACTAGTTGCCTACAATGAGCAGTTCTTC.

V gene TRBV9 combines with J gene TRBJ2-5, with D perhaps matching TRBD2 (5 bases). Per germline, CDR1 SGDLS and CDR2 YYNGEE. This CDR3 region has 13 residues. The V end lost 3 bases, the J end lost 1 base, and 7 bases lay between the germline ends. The CDR3 here is CASSAGSQETQYF. The CDR3 bases are TGTGCCAGCAGCGCGGGAAGCCAAGAGACCCAGTACTTC.

Comment on this clone: The junction departs from germline at one end; a sequencing error may be responsible. The rearrangement links TRBV11-3 to TRBJ2-5; possible D gene TRBD1, 5 bases. This CDR3 is built from 14 residues. Germline CDR1 reads SGHNT; CDR2 reads YENEEA. DNA of the CDR3: TGTGCCAGCAGCTCTACAGGTCCCCAAGCGACCCAGTACTTC. It translates to CASSSTGPQATQYF. Filled out from reference TRBV11-3 and TRBJ2-5, the complete variable domain reads EAGVVQSPRYKIIEKKQPVAFWCNPISGHNTLYWYLQNLGQGPELLIRYENEEAVDDSQLPKDRFSAERLKGVDSTLKIQPAELGDSAVYLCASSSTGPQATQYFGPGTRLLVL.

This clone has a handful of counts. The chain has TRBV18 and TRBJ2-5, with a weak D call TRBD1 (6 bases). Germline V gene sequence: CDR1 KGHSH, CDR2 LQKENI. V lost 4 bases to trimming and J lost 1 base, with 13 bases between them. The CDR3 loop spans 15 amino acids. The CDR3 is CASSRTQGFQETQYF. The CDR3 bases are TGTGCCAGCTCACGAACACAGGGTTTCCAAGAGACCCAGTACTTC.

A remark on this clone: Other nucleotide sequences in the sample specify the same CDR3. The CDR3 DNA follows: TGCGCCAGCAGCTTGGAAGGGGGTTATGGCTACACCTTC. It translates to CASSLEGGYGYTF. The chain uses TRBV5-1 and TRBJ1-2, with D possibly TRBD1 on 6 matching bases. This CDR3 contains 13 residues. CDR1 is SGHRS and CDR2 is YFSETQ in the germline V gene. V was trimmed by 0 bases and J by 5 bases, leaving 8 bases between them.

The V and J genes are TRBV4-1 and TRBJ2-5; D may be TRBD1 (6 bases). The closer fit of TRBJ2-7 to the DNA end suggests the J call may be wrong. This CDR3 contains 14 residues. Looked up from germline, CDR1 is MGHRA and CDR2 is YSYEKL. The CDR3 reads CASSQSQGLYEQYF. The CDR3 DNA is TGCGCCAGCAGCCAATCGCAGGGGCTCTACGAGCAGTACTTC.